The rows below give T cell receptor beta chains drawn from one sample of a study of T cell responses to AZD1222 COVID-19 vaccine. Libraries were prepared by immunoSEQ multiplex PCR; TCRdb keeps only in-frame clonotypes and omits some of them. This sample yields some 120,000 clones, of which about nine tenths are seen a single time; approximately 1.6% belongs to the top ten. This sample comprised peripheral blood, obtained on day 0 of AZD1222 vaccination. The source of these receptors is an adult in good health. Both conserved end residues are part of each CDR3. A D gene is named only where the DNA matches it firmly. Size values are once, few and many counts, or a class for expanded clones, and some rows have none.

V	J	D	size	CDR3	DNA
TRBV7-8	TRBJ1-4	TRBD1	-	CASSTDRGRELFF	TGTGCCAGCAGCACCGACAGGGGGAGAGAACTGTTTTTT
TRBV4-1	TRBJ2-7	-	-	CASSQGVAEQYF	TGCGCCAGCAGCCAAGGGGTAGCAGAGCAGTACTTC
TRBV11-2	TRBJ1-2	TRBD1	-	CASSPTDRRLYYGYTF	TGTGCCAGCAGCCCCACGGACAGGAGGCTCTACTATGGCTACACCTTC
TRBV5-8	TRBJ2-1	TRBD2	-	CASSAGLVNEQFF	TGTGCCAGCAGCGCCGGACTAGTCAATGAGCAGTTCTTC
TRBV2	TRBJ2-7	-	-	CASTLGRRVVKYF	TGTGCCAGCACTTTGGGACGCAGGGTGGTTAAGTACTTC
TRBV2	TRBJ1-1	-	-	CASRVGFEAFF	TGTGCCAGCAGGGTGGGATTTGAAGCTTTCTTT
TRBV9	TRBJ2-1	TRBD1	-	CASSVGGTGVYNEQFF	TGTGCCAGCAGCGTAGGCGGGACAGGGGTCTACAATGAGCAGTTCTTC
TRBV19	TRBJ1-4	-	-	CASSMGRHAGEKLFF	TGTGCCAGTAGTATGGGTCGCCACGCTGGTGAAAAACTGTTTTTT
TRBV19	TRBJ2-5	-	-	CASSMRGGRGETQYF	TGTGCCAGTAGTATGAGGGGGGGGAGAGGAGAGACCCAGTACTTC
TRBV6-2/TRBV6-3	TRBJ2-5	TRBD2	-	CASSLVSGGQETQYF	TGTGCCAGCAGCTTGGTTAGCGGGGGGCAAGAGACCCAGTACTTC
TRBV5-1	TRBJ2-7	-	-	CASSRDMGYNSYEQYF	TGCGCCAGCAGTCGAGATATGGGTTACAACTCCTACGAGCAGTACTTC
TRBV5-6	TRBJ1-5	-	-	CASSLSRGLGNQPQHF	TGTGCCAGCAGCTTGAGTAGGGGGTTGGGCAATCAGCCCCAGCATTTT
TRBV6-5	TRBJ1-1	TRBD1	-	CASTWTGENTEAFF	TGTGCCAGCACTTGGACAGGGGAAAACACTGAAGCTTTCTTT
TRBV7-2	TRBJ1-5	-	-	CASSQRGGGQPQHF	TGTGCCAGCAGCCAACGGGGGGGTGGGCAGCCCCAGCATTTT
TRBV10-3	TRBJ1-2	-	-	CAISDQQGDYGYTF	TGTGCCATCAGTGACCAACAGGGAGACTATGGCTACACCTTC
TRBV15	TRBJ2-7	-	once	CATSGAVSYEQYF	TGTGCCACCAGCGGGGCCGTGTCCTACGAGCAGTACTTC
TRBV30	TRBJ2-2	-	-	CAWRTKPGELFF	TGTGCCTGGCGGACTAAGCCCGGGGAGCTGTTTTTT
TRBV27	TRBJ2-5	-	-	CASRDGSQETQYF	TGTGCCAGCAGGGACGGTTCCCAAGAGACCCAGTACTTC
TRBV7-2	TRBJ2-3	-	-	CASSLVNTDTQYF	TGTGCCAGCAGCTTGGTCAACACAGATACGCAGTATTTT
TRBV5-1	TRBJ1-1	TRBD1	-	CASSLAGDSLEAFF	TGCGCCAGCAGCTTGGCCGGGGACAGTTTGGAAGCTTTCTTT
TRBV5-1	TRBJ1-3	-	-	CASSPEEVNGNTIYF	TGCGCCAGCAGCCCCGAAGAGGTAAACGGAAACACCATATATTTT
TRBV6-5	TRBJ2-7	TRBD1	-	CASSYRDRTYEQYF	TGTGCCAGCAGTTACCGGGACAGAACCTACGAGCAGTACTTC
TRBV4-3	TRBJ2-7	-	once	CASSQDRGTYEQYF	TGCGCCAGCAGCCAAGATAGAGGGACCTACGAGCAGTACTTC
TRBV4-1	TRBJ1-2	-	-	CASSPKEQAGANYGYTF	TGCGCCAGCAGCCCGAAGGAACAGGCGGGGGCTAACTATGGCTACACCTTC
TRBV4-1	TRBJ2-5	TRBD2	-	CASSQEGRGQETQYF	TGCGCCAGCAGCCAAGAGGGGCGGGGGCAAGAGACCCAGTACTTC
TRBV2	TRBJ2-3	-	-	CASRRTQVVPDTQYF	TGTGCCAGCAGGAGGACCCAAGTCGTCCCAGATACGCAGTATTTT
TRBV18	TRBJ2-3	-	-	CASSPPGQVVDTQYF	TGTGCCAGCTCACCACCGGGGCAGGTTGTGGATACGCAGTATTTT
TRBV4-2	TRBJ1-1	-	once	CASSQEAREDTEAFF	TGTGCCAGCAGCCAAGAAGCCAGGGAGGACACTGAAGCTTTCTTT
TRBV5-8	TRBJ1-1	-	-	CASSLNTLLNTEAFF	TGTGCCAGCAGCTTGAATACTCTCTTGAACACTGAAGCTTTCTTT
TRBV3-1/TRBV3-2	TRBJ2-2	-	-	CASSQDKPGELFF	TGTGCCAGCAGCCAAGATAAGCCCGGGGAGCTGTTTTTT
TRBV3-1/TRBV3-2	TRBJ2-7	TRBD2	-	CASSQVPWLAGTSYEQYF	TGTGCCAGCAGCCAAGTGCCGTGGCTAGCGGGGACCTCCTACGAGCAGTACTTC
TRBV11-3	TRBJ1-1	-	-	CASSLDGPRGDPTEAFF	TGTGCCAGCAGCTTAGATGGTCCCCGGGGGGACCCCACTGAAGCTTTCTTT
TRBV5-6	TRBJ1-2	-	few	CASSFGDRAGYTF	TGTGCCAGCAGCTTCGGGGATCGCGCTGGCTACACCTTC
TRBV28	TRBJ1-1	-	-	CASSLLINLQGEAFF	TGTGCCAGCAGTTTATTAATTAACTTACAGGGTGAAGCTTTCTTT
TRBV5-1	TRBJ2-7	-	-	CASSLGGYEQYF	TGCGCCAGCAGCTTGGGTGGATACGAGCAGTACTTC
TRBV3-1/TRBV3-2	TRBJ1-1	TRBD1	-	CASSRRDRDEAFF	TGTGCCAGCAGCCGCCGGGACAGAGATGAAGCTTTCTTT
TRBV7-8	TRBJ2-3	-	once	CASGPTGVTDTQYF	TGTGCCAGCGGCCCGACGGGTGTAACAGATACGCAGTATTTT
TRBV6-4	TRBJ1-5	-	-	CASILRPMPQHF	TGTGCCAGCATATTAAGGCCGATGCCCCAGCATTTT
TRBV10-3	TRBJ1-4	-	-	CAISESIITGRNEKLFF	TGTGCCATCAGTGAGTCGATTATTACAGGGAGGAATGAAAAACTGTTTTTT
TRBV7-2	TRBJ1-5	-	-	CASSSSYQPQHF	TGTGCCAGCAGCTCCTCTTATCAGCCCCAGCATTTT
TRBV2	TRBJ2-1	-	-	CASSVQGVGSEQFF	TGTGCCAGCAGTGTACAGGGAGTGGGGAGCGAGCAGTTCTTC
TRBV15	TRBJ2-7	-	-	CATSVGTESSYEQYF	TGTGCCACCAGCGTAGGGACGGAGAGCTCCTACGAGCAGTACTTC
TRBV14	TRBJ2-5	TRBD2	-	CASSQEGTGGHETQYF	TGTGCCAGCAGCCAAGAAGGGACGGGGGGGCACGAGACCCAGTACTTC
TRBV30	TRBJ2-2	-	-	CAWSPTGQTGELFF	TGTGCCTGGAGTCCGACGGGCCAAACCGGGGAGCTGTTTTTT
TRBV3-1/TRBV3-2	TRBJ1-5	TRBD1	once	CASRDVEVKTGVQPQHF	TGTGCCAGTAGGGATGTGGAGGTGAAAACAGGGGTTCAGCCCCAGCATTTT
TRBV7-8	TRBJ2-1	-	-	CASTLRRDPNLDEQFF	TGTGCCAGCACCCTTAGACGGGACCCTAACCTTGACGAGCAGTTCTTC
TRBV20-1	TRBJ2-7	-	few	CSASRIGIYEQYF	TGCAGTGCTAGTAGGATCGGCATTTACGAGCAGTACTTC
TRBV7-8	TRBJ1-2	-	-	CASSLTVNYGYTF	TGTGCCAGCAGCTTAACGGTTAACTATGGCTACACCTTC
TRBV5-8	TRBJ2-7	-	-	CASSSVMNFEFYYF	TGTGCCAGCAGCTCAGTGATGAATTTTGAGTTTTATTACTTC
TRBV27	TRBJ2-3	TRBD2	-	CASSPGTSGDTDTQYF	TGTGCCAGCAGTCCCGGGACTAGCGGGGACACAGATACGCAGTATTTT
TRBV4-3	TRBJ1-5	-	-	CASSQDFGGLQPQHF	TGCGCCAGCAGCCAAGATTTCGGGGGACTGCAGCCCCAGCATTTT
TRBV6-5	TRBJ1-2	-	-	CASSPAGAGLYGYTF	TGTGCCAGCAGCCCCGCGGGGGCGGGGCTCTATGGCTACACCTTC
TRBV28	TRBJ1-2	-	-	CATPRGYTF	TGTGCCACCCCGCGAGGCTACACCTTC
TRBV27	TRBJ2-3	-	-	CASSLGIQGPKGDTQYF	TGTGCCAGCAGTTTAGGTATCCAGGGACCGAAAGGAGATACGCAGTATTTT
TRBV5-1	TRBJ2-7	TRBD2	-	CASSGTSGGTYEQYF	TGCGCCAGCAGCGGAACTAGCGGGGGAACCTACGAGCAGTACTTC
TRBV5-6	TRBJ1-3	-	-	CASSLRTYHSGNTIYF	TGTGCCAGCAGTCTCCGGACCTACCACTCTGGAAACACCATATATTTT
TRBV7-2	TRBJ2-3	TRBD2	-	CASSSQAAGLSTDTQYF	TGTGCCAGCAGCTCACAGGCCGCGGGACTAAGCACAGATACGCAGTATTTT
TRBV4-3	TRBJ2-2	-	-	CASSTGNTGELFF	TGCGCCAGCAGTACGGGGAACACCGGGGAGCTGTTTTTT
TRBV9	TRBJ1-3	-	-	CASSEGLTGTLSGNTIYF	TGTGCCAGCAGCGAGGGACTGACCGGGACACTCTCTGGAAACACCATATATTTT